This T cell receptor (beta chain) was found in a study of T cell changes during pregnancy in multiple sclerosis. Clones were read by immunoSEQ multiplex PCR, and TCRdb kept only the in-frame ones, dropping some. The table includes over 70,000 clones, over 85% detected once. V lost 0 bases to trimming and J lost 8 bases; unmatched junction nucleotides: 5. The CDR3 extends over 13 amino acids. Germline lookup yields CDR1 GTSNPN and CDR2 SVGIG (reference sequence). The source was peripheral blood, collected in the first trimester of pregnancy. The TCR was taken from a female donor with multiple sclerosis, enrolled in a pregnancy study. The chain couples TRBV30 to TRBJ1-2, with 8 bases that match TRBD1. The DNA of the CDR3 is TGTGCCTGGAGTGTCAGGGGGCTTGTGGGCTACACCTTC. Amino acid sequence: CAWSVRGLVGYTF. The full variable domain, its missing parts supplied by reference TRBV30 and TRBJ1-2, is SQTIHQWPATLVQPVGSPLSLECTVEGTSNPNLYWYRQAAGRGLQLLFYSVGIGQISSEVPQNLSASRPQDRQFILSSKKLLLSDSGFYLCAWSVRGLVGYTFGSGTRLTVV.